This T cell receptor beta chain stems from a study of PD-L1 blockade in urothelial cancer. Background on the study: Blood samples contained a median about 140,000 T cells.

General observations from the study: The study found that durable-benefit patients expanded tumor-associated blood clones more at 3 weeks.

What went into each PCR as a spike was synthetic TCR analog templates. Here immunoSEQ multiplex PCR was the method, and the copy in TCRdb shows in-frame clones only, minus some. Altogether 100,000 or so clones are present, around 85% being singletons, with the ten largest covering about 2.2%. In the case of this clone: Antigen specificity is unknown.

V lost 2 bases, J lost 0 bases, and 17 bases lay in between. Looked up from germline, CDR1 is LNHDA and CDR2 is SQIVND (reference sequence). There are 18 residues in the CDR3. The chain recombines TRBV19 with TRBJ1-5; D unresolved. The TCR sequence derives from a man aged 45-65 years with urothelial cancer. The material was PBMCs, obtained around atezolizumab (anti-PD-L1) treatment. The CDR3 DNA reads as TGTGCCAGTAGTATAATGGGCAATACTGAATATAGCAATCAGCCCCAGCATTTT. Protein product: CASSIMGNTEYSNQPQHF.